Given below is one TCR beta chain in context. This sample was taken from a study of control samples from healthy donors and cancer patients. V trimming: 6 bases; J trimming: 4 bases; junction bases outside the gene matches: 6. The germline CDR1 and CDR2 sequences are MNHEY and SVGAGI. This CDR3 has 14 amino acids. Assay used: immunoSEQ multiplex PCR; TCRdb lists only in-frame clones, some missing. The data hold 150,000 or so clones, with approximately 94% observed a single time. The origin of this receptor is a man between 18 and 35 years old in good health. The chain employs TRBV6-5 and TRBJ2-5; 9 nucleotides align to TRBD1. The sample was blood. CDR3 sequence: CASSRDRVSETQYF. DNA for the CDR3: TGTGCCAGCAGCCGGGACAGGGTATCAGAGACCCAGTACTTC.